The 2 T cell receptor beta chains below were found in one sample sequenced in a study of T-cell reconstitution after alpha-beta-depleted transplantation in children. As it was prepared, the TCRbeta library received unique molecular identifiers. TCRdb fed the PCR reads into MiXCR, producing one record per CDR3 protein. The sample consists of hundreds of thousands of distinct CDR3 sequences, 10% to 15% of them appearing once. The specimen was PBMCs, mostly from graft donor cells, collected 360 days after TCRalphabeta/CD19-depleted stem cell transplant. Receptor source: a male patient between 5 and 17 years old who had a stem cell transplant for acute myeloid leukemia, so the T cells may come from the graft donor.

The sample holds many counts of this clonotype. The genes are TRBV30 and TRBJ2-7, with TRBD1 identical over 10 bases. In germline, CDR1 is GTSNPN, CDR2 SVGIG (reference sequence). J lost 3 bases, V lost 5 bases, and 7 bases had no gene match. This CDR3 spans 14 amino acids. The CDR3 reads CAWAGTGAFYEQYF. In DNA, the CDR3 is TGTGCCTGGGCCGGGACAGGGGCCTTCTACGAGCAGTACTTC. The full variable domain, with the rest looked up from reference TRBV30 and TRBJ2-7, is SQTIHQWPATLVQPVGSPLSLECTVEGTSNPNLYWYRQAAGRGLQLLFYSVGIGQISSEVPQNLSASRPQDRQFILSSKKLLLSDSGFYLCAWAGTGAFYEQYFGPGTRLTVT.

This clonotype was counted only a few times. The V call is TRBV24-1, the J call TRBJ2-1; 12 bases are shared with TRBD2. The CDR3 runs 16 residues. Germline V gives CDR1 KGHDR, CDR2 SFDVKD. V was pared by 9 bases and J by 7 bases, with 12 bases of the junction left unmatched. The CDR3 sequence is CATATPTSGRLNEQFF. The CDR3 DNA reads as TGTGCCACCGCCACGCCGACTAGCGGGAGATTGAATGAGCAGTTCTTC.